This T cell receptor beta chain was identified during a study of blood T cell repertoires in COVID-19. Original processing notes: Reference gene primer amplification in the assay estimated nucleated cell counts. This table comes from immunoSEQ multiplex PCR, and its TCRdb copy is limited to in-frame clones, with some not included. That table is the source of V, J and clone size, and D and trimming were worked out from the DNA. Counted here are approximately 330,000 clones, roughly 85% occurring once; the ten biggest clones make up approximately 4%. The ends were cut back, 2 bases at V and 4 bases at J, with 21 bases in the middle. The CDR3 extends over 17 amino acids. CDR1 is SGHDT and CDR2 is YYEEEE in the germline V gene. Everyone who took part was roughly 18 to 89 years old, and they came from 24 US areas.

The chain employs TRBV5-6 and TRBJ1-1; D is unresolved. The TCR sequence derives from a middle-aged woman with acute COVID-19. Source material: PBMCs or T cells enriched from blood (not recorded which). CDR3 sequence: CASSLVYRGGLGTEAFF. The CDR3 bases are TGTGCCAGCAGCTTAGTCTACCGGGGAGGGCTGGGCACTGAAGCTTTCTTT. Full variable domain (outside the CDR3, taken from reference TRBV5-6 and TRBJ1-1): DAGVTQSPTHLIKTRGQQVTLRCSPKSGHDTVSWYQQALGQGPQFIFQYYEEEERQRGNFPDRFSGHQFPNYSSELNVNALLLGDSALYLCASSLVYRGGLGTEAFFGQGTRLTVV.